Ten or more counts support the clone carrying this T cell receptor beta chain. Its antigen is undetermined. The data originate from a study of T cells in Graves' hyperthyroidism and ophthalmopathy. Study results and limitations: Most thyroid clonotypes that were expanded above 0.001 also turned up in blood.

CDR3 size: 13 residues. Deletions cut 3 bases from V and 4 bases from J, with 7 bases between. Patients were excluded for uncontrolled infection, other autoimmune disease, pregnancy or lactation. PBMCs were collected from an approximately 10 ml volume of fresh peripheral blood. Amplified TCR beta CDR3 regions came from RNA transcripts. A set of HTBI primers served as the primers for a first-round RT-PCR of the TCR CDR3. TCRdb re-derived calls from the multiplex PCR reads in MiXCR, one entry per CDR3 protein. The sample lists around 190,000 distinct CDR3 sequences, 17% occurring once. Sequenced material: blood. The genes are TRBV12-3 or TRBV12-4 and TRBJ1-5, with D possibly TRBD1 on 5 matching bases. The receptor comes from a woman between 50 and 59 years old with Graves' hyperthyroidism. CDR3 in DNA: TGTGCCAGCAGTTTCAGGGAAAATCAGCCCCAGCATTTT. Translated, it gives CASSFRENQPQHF.